These T cell receptor beta chains were read from a single sample in a study of cytomegalovirus exposure and HLA in healthy donors. Sequenced by immunoSEQ multiplex PCR; TCRdb stores in-frame clones only, minus some. Of some 120,000 clones in the sample, more than 70% were seen once. The specimen was PBMCs. The receptors derive from a man aged 25-45 years in good health and CMV-seronegative. Both conserved end residues are part of each CDR3. A D gene is named only where the DNA matches it firmly. Not all rows give a size; the values are once, few, many and, for expanded clones, a class.

j_gene: TRBJ1-5
abundance: NA
len: 16
v_gene: TRBV6-1
d_gene: NA
CDR3nt: TGTGCCAGCAGTGAAGCGTGGGGGGGGCGAGGGCAGCCCCAGCATTTT
CDR3aa: CASSEAWGGRGQPQHF

j_gene: TRBJ2-2
abundance: NA
len: 16
v_gene: TRBV6-5
d_gene: NA
CDR3nt: TGTGCCAGCAGTTACTCGCTCGGGGCGAACACCGGGGAGCTGTTTTTT
CDR3aa: CASSYSLGANTGELFF

j_gene: TRBJ2-7
abundance: NA
len: 14
v_gene: TRBV9
d_gene: TRBD1
CDR3nt: TGTGCCAGCAGCCTCGGACAGGGTCTAGGGGAGCAGTACTTC
CDR3aa: CASSLGQGLGEQYF

j_gene: TRBJ2-7
abundance: NA
len: 14
v_gene: TRBV10-3
d_gene: NA
CDR3nt: TGTGCCATCAGTGGCGATAACGGAGCCTACGAGCAGTACTTC
CDR3aa: CAISGDNGAYEQYF

j_gene: TRBJ1-6
abundance: NA
len: 14
v_gene: TRBV7-2
d_gene: TRBD1
CDR3nt: TGTGCCAGCAGCCGGGACAGTAACAATTCACCCCTCCACTTT
CDR3aa: CASSRDSNNSPLHF

j_gene: TRBJ2-3
abundance: once
len: 15
v_gene: TRBV5-6
d_gene: NA
CDR3nt: TGTGCCAGCAGCTCCGGGACATTTATCACAGATACGCAGTATTTT
CDR3aa: CASSSGTFITDTQYF

j_gene: TRBJ2-1
abundance: NA
len: 15
v_gene: TRBV11-2
d_gene: TRBD2
CDR3nt: TGTGCCAGCAGCTTAGGGGCTAGCGGGGCCAATGAGCAGTTCTTC
CDR3aa: CASSLGASGANEQFF

j_gene: TRBJ2-3
abundance: NA
len: 15
v_gene: TRBV7-9
d_gene: TRBD2
CDR3nt: TGTGCCAGCAGCTTACTAGCGGGGGCCACAGATACGCAGTATTTT
CDR3aa: CASSLLAGATDTQYF

j_gene: TRBJ2-1
abundance: NA
len: 15
v_gene: TRBV6-6
d_gene: NA
CDR3nt: TGTGCCAGCAGTTACGTAGCGGTGAAAATAAATGAGCAGTTCTTC
CDR3aa: CASSYVAVKINEQFF

j_gene: TRBJ1-4
abundance: once
len: 14
v_gene: TRBV5-1
d_gene: NA
CDR3nt: TGCGCCAGCAGCTTGGGAACAGGGAATGAAAAACTGTTTTTT
CDR3aa: CASSLGTGNEKLFF

j_gene: TRBJ2-1
abundance: NA
len: 11
v_gene: TRBV10-2
d_gene: NA
CDR3nt: TGCGCCAGCAGTGTACTAAATGAGCAGTTCTTC
CDR3aa: CASSVLNEQFF

j_gene: TRBJ2-3
abundance: once
len: 12
v_gene: TRBV19
d_gene: NA
CDR3nt: TGTGCCAGTAGATCGTACACAGATACGCAGTATTTT
CDR3aa: CASRSYTDTQYF

j_gene: TRBJ2-7
abundance: NA
len: 16
v_gene: TRBV6-5
d_gene: TRBD1
CDR3nt: TGTGCCAGCAGTTACGATGGGGGACAGGGCGCCTACGAGCAGTACTTC
CDR3aa: CASSYDGGQGAYEQYF

j_gene: TRBJ1-2
abundance: once
len: 15
v_gene: TRBV6-6
d_gene: NA
CDR3nt: TGTGCCAGCAGTTCCTTGAGCGTCGGCGACTATGGCTACACCTTC
CDR3aa: CASSSLSVGDYGYTF

j_gene: TRBJ1-2
abundance: NA
len: 11
v_gene: TRBV30
d_gene: NA
CDR3nt: TGTGCCTGGCCTCATAGAGGAGGCTACACCTTC
CDR3aa: CAWPHRGGYTF

j_gene: TRBJ1-4
abundance: NA
len: 15
v_gene: TRBV7-9
d_gene: TRBD1
CDR3nt: TGTGCCAGCAGCGCCACAGGGGGCTCGTTTGAAAAACTGTTTTTT
CDR3aa: CASSATGGSFEKLFF

j_gene: TRBJ1-1
abundance: NA
len: 14
v_gene: TRBV30
d_gene: NA
CDR3nt: TGTGCCTGGAGTGTCCTACCAGGGAACACTGAAGCTTTCTTT
CDR3aa: CAWSVLPGNTEAFF

j_gene: TRBJ2-1
abundance: NA
len: 13
v_gene: TRBV7-7
d_gene: TRBD1
CDR3nt: TGTGCCAGCAGCTCGGCAGGGGGCCAGGAGCAGTTCTTC
CDR3aa: CASSSAGGQEQFF

j_gene: TRBJ1-2
abundance: NA
len: 15
v_gene: TRBV7-9
d_gene: NA
CDR3nt: TGTGCCAGCAGCTTAGCCTTGACAGCCCCCTATGGCTACACCTTC
CDR3aa: CASSLALTAPYGYTF

j_gene: TRBJ2-3
abundance: once
len: 14
v_gene: TRBV10-2
d_gene: TRBD2
CDR3nt: TGCGCCAGCAGCGAGCGGGAGGGTTCAGATACGCAGTATTTT
CDR3aa: CASSEREGSDTQYF

j_gene: TRBJ2-1
abundance: NA
len: 12
v_gene: TRBV10-3
d_gene: TRBD2
CDR3nt: TGTGCCATCAGTGGACTAGCGGGAGAATCGTTCTTC
CDR3aa: CAISGLAGESFF

j_gene: TRBJ2-2
abundance: NA
len: 16
v_gene: TRBV5-1
d_gene: TRBD1
CDR3nt: TGCGCCAGCAGCTTGGAAGGGACAGGGAGAGCCGGGGAGCTGTTTTTT
CDR3aa: CASSLEGTGRAGELFF

j_gene: TRBJ2-3
abundance: NA
len: 15
v_gene: TRBV27
d_gene: NA
CDR3nt: TGTGCCAGCAGTTTTCGCGAGGGAAACCCAGATACGCAGTATTTT
CDR3aa: CASSFREGNPDTQYF

j_gene: TRBJ2-2
abundance: NA
len: 18
v_gene: TRBV19
d_gene: TRBD2
CDR3nt: TGTGCCAGTAGTATCCGTCAGCGGGAGGCCTCGGGCACCGGGGAGCTGTTTTTT
CDR3aa: CASSIRQREASGTGELFF

j_gene: TRBJ2-3
abundance: NA
len: 16
v_gene: TRBV4-1
d_gene: TRBD2
CDR3nt: TGCGCCAGCAGCCAAGAAACTAGCGCACACACAGATACGCAGTATTTT
CDR3aa: CASSQETSAHTDTQYF

j_gene: TRBJ2-3
abundance: NA
len: 15
v_gene: TRBV7-3
d_gene: NA
CDR3nt: TGTGCCAGCAGCTTAAAGTCCCTAGATCCAGATACGCAGTATTTT
CDR3aa: CASSLKSLDPDTQYF

j_gene: TRBJ2-2
abundance: NA
len: 15
v_gene: TRBV6-5
d_gene: TRBD1
CDR3nt: TGTGCCAGCAGTTACTCGACAGGGGGGTCCGGGGAGCTGTTTTTT
CDR3aa: CASSYSTGGSGELFF

j_gene: TRBJ2-7
abundance: NA
len: 13
v_gene: TRBV10-1
d_gene: NA
CDR3nt: TGCGCCAGCAGCGAGTATCCCTGGGCCGAGCAGTACTTC
CDR3aa: CASSEYPWAEQYF

j_gene: TRBJ2-5
abundance: NA
len: 13
v_gene: TRBV6-1
d_gene: TRBD1
CDR3nt: TGTGCCAGCAGTGGTACAGGGGGGGAGACCCAGTACTTC
CDR3aa: CASSGTGGETQYF

j_gene: TRBJ1-2
abundance: once
len: 16
v_gene: TRBV6-1
d_gene: TRBD1
CDR3nt: TGTGCCAGCAGTGGGTGGAAGGGGGCGCGGGAGGGTGGCTACACCTTC
CDR3aa: CASSGWKGAREGGYTF

j_gene: TRBJ1-2
abundance: NA
len: 15
v_gene: TRBV7-2
d_gene: TRBD1
CDR3nt: TGTGCCAGCAGCTTAGGGGGGACAGTTAACTATGGCTACACCTTC
CDR3aa: CASSLGGTVNYGYTF

j_gene: TRBJ2-7
abundance: NA
len: 18
v_gene: TRBV19
d_gene: TRBD2
CDR3nt: TGTGCCAGTAGTCCTACCCTTACCGGGACTAGCGGGACCTACGAGCAGTACTTC
CDR3aa: CASSPTLTGTSGTYEQYF

j_gene: TRBJ2-7
abundance: NA
len: 15
v_gene: TRBV6-5
d_gene: TRBD1
CDR3nt: TGTGCCAGCATCCCGGGGGGGACAGGGGGGACCGAGCAGTACTTC
CDR3aa: CASIPGGTGGTEQYF